This T cell receptor (beta chain) was recovered during a study of CD8 T cells in ankylosing spondylitis. For TCR beta, libraries came from quantitative 5'-RACE with molecular barcodes. TCRdb re-called the 5' RACE reads with MiXCR, one entry per CDR3 protein. This table has 200,000 to 250,000 distinct CDR3 sequences, roughly a tenth appearing once. CDR1 DFQATT and CDR2 SNEGSKA come from the germline V gene (reference sequence). V lost 1 base and J lost 4; bases outside the gene matches: 5. The CDR3 length is 14 residues. This chain joins TRBV20-1 and TRBJ1-2, with 8 bases matching TRBD1. Sequenced: blood, either unsorted or a sorted T cell fraction (not recorded which). This receptor was taken from a male donor with ankylosing spondylitis or in good health (not recorded which). The CDR3 region has the DNA TGCAGTGCTAGAGCCGGACAGGGCTCCTATGGCTACACCTTC. This codes for CSARAGQGSYGYTF.